The present TCR beta chain was sequenced within a study of T cells after yellow fever vaccination. Study conclusions and caveats: A small proportion of clonotypes was detected in both the CD4 and CD8 compartments. Once the booster was given, most primary-vaccination clones reappeared, at 95% to 97% for CD4 and roughly 85% for CD8.

CDR1 and CDR2 (germline): SEHNR, FQNEAQ (reference sequence). Trimming at V came to 0 bases and at J to 6 bases, leaving 5 bases not matched to a gene. The CDR3 totals 16 residues. Only a few counts were recorded for this clonotype. Its antigen is unidentified. 5'RACE template switching generated TCR cDNA, adding a universal primer site and UMIs. TCRdb reprocessed the 5' RACE reads via MiXCR and lists one record per CDR3 protein. The table lists 150,000 to 200,000 distinct CDR3 sequences, roughly 11% of them singletons. The chain employs TRBV7-9 and TRBJ2-2; 9 bases align to TRBD2. The input for sequencing was CD8+ T cells sorted from PBMCs, taken 15 days after the yellow fever booster vaccination. The receptor comes from a man younger than 30 who received the YFV17D yellow fever vaccine. The CDR3 coding sequence is TGTGCCAGCAGCTTAGCGCCTAGCGGGGTCGCCGGGGAGCTGTTTTTT. This sequence encodes CASSLAPSGVAGELFF.